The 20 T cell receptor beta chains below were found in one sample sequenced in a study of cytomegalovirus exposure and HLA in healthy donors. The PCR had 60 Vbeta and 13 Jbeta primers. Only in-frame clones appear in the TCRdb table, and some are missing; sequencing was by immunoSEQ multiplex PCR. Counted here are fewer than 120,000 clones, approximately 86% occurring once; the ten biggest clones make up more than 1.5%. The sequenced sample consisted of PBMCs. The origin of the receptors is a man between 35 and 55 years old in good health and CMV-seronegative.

The CDR3 is CASSRRGMDYGYTF. The CDR3 DNA reads as TGTGCCAGCAGTCGCAGGGGGATGGACTATGGCTACACCTTC. This sequence joins TRBV6-1 and TRBJ1-2, with 7 bases matching TRBD1. This CDR3 contains 14 residues. V shed 5 bases, J shed 3 bases, and the junction held 6 bases outside the gene matches. The germline V gene has CDR1 MNHNS and CDR2 SASEGT.

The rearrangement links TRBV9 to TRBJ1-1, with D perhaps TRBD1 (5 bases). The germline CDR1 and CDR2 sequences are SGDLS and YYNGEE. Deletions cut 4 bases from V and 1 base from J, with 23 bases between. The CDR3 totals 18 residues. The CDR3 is CASSKGGVLGLANTEAFF. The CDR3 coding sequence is TGTGCCAGCAGCAAGGGAGGGGTTTTAGGCTTGGCGAACACTGAAGCTTTCTTT.

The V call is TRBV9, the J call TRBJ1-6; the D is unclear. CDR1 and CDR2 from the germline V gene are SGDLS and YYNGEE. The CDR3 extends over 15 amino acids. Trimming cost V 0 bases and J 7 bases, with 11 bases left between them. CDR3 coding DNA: TGTGCCAGCAGCGTAGACGGTGGTTTCAATTCACCCCTCCACTTT. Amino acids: CASSVDGGFNSPLHF.

CDR3 in DNA: TGCGCCAGCAGCCGAACTAGCGGGGGGTTCCAAGAGACCCAGTACTTC. Translated: CASSRTSGGFQETQYF. The V gene is TRBV4-1, the J gene TRBJ2-5; TRBD2 agrees at 12 bases. Germline V gene data show CDR1 as MGHRA and CDR2 as YSYEKL. The V and J ends lost 4 bases and 1 base, in that order; junction bases with no gene match: 4. The CDR3 totals 16 residues.

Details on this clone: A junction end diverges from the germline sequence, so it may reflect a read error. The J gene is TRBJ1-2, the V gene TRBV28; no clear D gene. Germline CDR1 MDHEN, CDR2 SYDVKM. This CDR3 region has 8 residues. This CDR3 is CATAPMNF. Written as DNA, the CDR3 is TGTGCCACCGCGCCCATGAACTTC.

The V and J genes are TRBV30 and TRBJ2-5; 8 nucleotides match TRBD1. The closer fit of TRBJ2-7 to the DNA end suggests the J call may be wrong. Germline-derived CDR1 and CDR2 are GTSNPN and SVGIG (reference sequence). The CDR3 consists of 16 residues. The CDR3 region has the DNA TGTGCCTGGAGTGATCGTCCGGGACAGGCATCCTACGAGCAGTACTTC. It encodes CAWSDRPGQASYEQYF.

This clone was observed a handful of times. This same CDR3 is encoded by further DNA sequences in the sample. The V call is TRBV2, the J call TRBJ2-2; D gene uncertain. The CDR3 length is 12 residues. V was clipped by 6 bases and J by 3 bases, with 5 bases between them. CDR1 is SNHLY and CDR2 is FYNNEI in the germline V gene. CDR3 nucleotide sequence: TGTGCCAGCAGCCGGGACACCGGGGAGCTGTTTTTT. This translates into CASSRDTGELFF.

This CDR3 reads CASSLASGQETQYF. CDR3 coding DNA: TGTGCCAGCAGCTTAGCTAGCGGCCAAGAGACCCAGTACTTC. The gene calls are TRBV7-2 and TRBJ2-5, with D perhaps matching TRBD2 (6 bases). The CDR3 extends over 14 amino acids. V gave up 0 bases and J gave up 1 base, with 6 bases separating them. Per germline, CDR1 SGHTA and CDR2 FQGNSA.

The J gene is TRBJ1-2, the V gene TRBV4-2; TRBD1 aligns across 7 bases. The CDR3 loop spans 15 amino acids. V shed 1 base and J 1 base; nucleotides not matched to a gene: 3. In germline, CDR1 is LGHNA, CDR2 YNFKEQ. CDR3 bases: TGTGCCAGCAGCCAAGGACAGGGAATTAACTATGGCTACACCTTC. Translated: CASSQGQGINYGYTF.

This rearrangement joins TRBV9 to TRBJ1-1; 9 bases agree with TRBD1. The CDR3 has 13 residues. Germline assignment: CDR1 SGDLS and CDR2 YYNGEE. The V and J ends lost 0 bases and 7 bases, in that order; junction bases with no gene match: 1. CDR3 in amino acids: CASSVGGQGEAFF. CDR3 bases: TGTGCCAGCAGCGTAGGGGGACAGGGTGAAGCTTTCTTT.

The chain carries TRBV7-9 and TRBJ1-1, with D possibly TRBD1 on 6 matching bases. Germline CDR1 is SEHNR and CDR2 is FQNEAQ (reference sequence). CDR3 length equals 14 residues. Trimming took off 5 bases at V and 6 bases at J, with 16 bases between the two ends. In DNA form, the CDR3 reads TGTGCCAGCAGCCCAGACGGGGAGGGGGCTGAAGCTTTCTTT. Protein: CASSPDGEGAEAFF.

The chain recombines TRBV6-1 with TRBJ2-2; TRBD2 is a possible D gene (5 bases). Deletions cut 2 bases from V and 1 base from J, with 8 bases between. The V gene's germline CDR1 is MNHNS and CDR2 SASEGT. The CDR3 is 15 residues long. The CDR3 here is CASSETAENTGELFF. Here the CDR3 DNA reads TGTGCCAGCAGTGAAACAGCGGAGAACACCGGGGAGCTGTTTTTT.

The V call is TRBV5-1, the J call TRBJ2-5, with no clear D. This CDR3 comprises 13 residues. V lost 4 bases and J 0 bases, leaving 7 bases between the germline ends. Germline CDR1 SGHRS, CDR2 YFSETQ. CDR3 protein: CASSIRYQETQYF. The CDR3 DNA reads TGCGCCAGCAGCATCAGGTACCAAGAGACCCAGTACTTC.

CDR3 amino acids: CSVVPGQGYYNEQFF. The CDR3 nucleotides read TGCAGCGTCGTCCCGGGACAGGGATACTACAATGAGCAGTTCTTC. This chain links TRBV29-1 with TRBJ2-1; TRBD1 aligns across 9 bases. Unmatched junction bases numbered 9, after V lost 6 bases and J lost 3 bases. The CDR3 consists of 15 residues. The germline CDR1 and CDR2 sequences are SQVTM and ANQGSEA.

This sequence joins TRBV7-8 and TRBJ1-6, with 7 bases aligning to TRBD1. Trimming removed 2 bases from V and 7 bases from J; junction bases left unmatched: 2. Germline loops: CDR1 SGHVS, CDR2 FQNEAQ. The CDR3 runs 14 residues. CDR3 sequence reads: CASSLIGGNSPLHF. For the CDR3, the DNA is TGTGCCAGCAGCTTAATAGGGGGCAATTCACCCCTCCACTTT.

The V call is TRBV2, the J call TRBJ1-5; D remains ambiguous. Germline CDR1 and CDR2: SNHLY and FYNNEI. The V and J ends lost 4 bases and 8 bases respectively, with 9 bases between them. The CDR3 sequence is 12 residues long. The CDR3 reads CASSVYREPQHF. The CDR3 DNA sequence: TGTGCCAGCAGTGTATACAGAGAGCCCCAGCATTTT.

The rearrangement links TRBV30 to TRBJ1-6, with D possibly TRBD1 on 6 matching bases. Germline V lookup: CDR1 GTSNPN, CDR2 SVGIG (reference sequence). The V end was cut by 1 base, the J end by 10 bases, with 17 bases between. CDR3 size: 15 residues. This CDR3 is CAWSGQGFLGSPLHF. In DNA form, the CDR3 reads TGTGCCTGGAGTGGGCAGGGGTTTCTGGGATCACCCCTCCACTTT.

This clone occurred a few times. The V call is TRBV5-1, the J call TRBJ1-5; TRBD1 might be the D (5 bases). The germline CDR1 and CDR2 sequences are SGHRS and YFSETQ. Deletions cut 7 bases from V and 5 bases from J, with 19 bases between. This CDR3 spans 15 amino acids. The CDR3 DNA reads TGCGCCAGCCGACGGGGGTCGGGAGGGGATCAGCCCCAGCATTTT. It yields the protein CASRRGSGGDQPQHF. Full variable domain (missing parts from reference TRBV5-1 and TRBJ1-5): KAGVTQTPRYLIKTRGQQVTLSCSPISGHRSVSWYQQTPGQGLQFLFEYFSETQRNKGNFPGRFSGRQFSNSRSEMNVSTLELGDSALYLCASRRGSGGDQPQHFGDGTRLSIL.

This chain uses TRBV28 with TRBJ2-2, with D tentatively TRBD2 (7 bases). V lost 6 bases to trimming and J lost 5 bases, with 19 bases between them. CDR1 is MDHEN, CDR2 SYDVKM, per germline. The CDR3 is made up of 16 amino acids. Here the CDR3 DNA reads TGTGCCAGCAGCCCCTTTGGGGGGGCCGGAACCGGGGAGCTGTTTTTT. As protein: CASSPFGGAGTGELFF.

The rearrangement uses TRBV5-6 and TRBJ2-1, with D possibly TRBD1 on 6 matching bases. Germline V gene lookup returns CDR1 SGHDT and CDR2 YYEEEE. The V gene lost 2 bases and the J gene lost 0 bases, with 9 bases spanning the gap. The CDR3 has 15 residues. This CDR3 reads CASSFKGVSYNEQFF. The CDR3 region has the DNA TGTGCCAGCAGCTTCAAGGGGGTCTCCTACAATGAGCAGTTCTTC.